These 23 T cell receptor beta chains came from one sample sequenced in a study of metastatic and nonmetastatic thyroid tumors. TCRdb re-called the PCR reads via MiXCR. The sample gives tens of thousands of clones, about 32% of which show up once; around 16% is in the top ten. All patients were untreated before thyroid surgery. The material sequenced was tumor tissue. The receptors were gathered from a female donor with papillary thyroid cancer or a benign thyroid nodule (not recorded which). Some clones in this sample may be carry-over from other donors' samples.

There are a few counts of this clone. This chain links TRBV6-2 or TRBV6-3 with TRBJ2-7; tentative D call: TRBD2 (6 bases). The CDR3 loop spans 16 amino acids. V was shortened by 0 bases and J by 6 bases, with 18 bases between the two germline ends. From germline, CDR1 is MNHEY and CDR2 SVGEGT. The chain's CDR3 is CASSYSSRGGGLEQYV. The CDR3 coding sequence is TGTGCCAGCAGTTACTCGAGTAGAGGAGGAGGGCTCGAGCAGTACGTC.

The V gene is TRBV30, the J gene TRBJ1-1; TRBD1 agrees at 11 bases. Germline assignment: CDR1 GTSNPN and CDR2 SVGIG (reference sequence). The CDR3 covers 13 residues. The J segment lost 2 bases and the V segment lost 5 bases, leaving 1 base of the junction unmatched. The CDR3 spells CAWGQGANTEAFF. CDR3 coding DNA: TGTGCCTGGGGACAGGGGGCTAACACTGAAGCTTTCTTT.

V usage is TRBV20-1 and J usage is TRBJ1-2; D not certain. Trimming took off 2 bases at V and 0 bases at J, with 13 bases between the two ends. Germline CDR1 is DFQATT and CDR2 is SNEGSKA (reference sequence). There are 15 residues in the CDR3. The CDR3 region is CSARRAGGTNYGYTF. DNA for the CDR3: TGCAGTGCTAGAAGAGCAGGCGGGACTAACTATGGCTACACCTTC.

The rearrangement uses TRBV11-2 and TRBJ2-7; TRBD2 is a possible D gene (7 bases). V lost 5 bases to trimming and J lost 2 bases, with 16 bases between them. CDR3 length: 15 amino acids. Germline lookup yields CDR1 SGHAT and CDR2 FQNNGV. The chain's CDR3 is CASSPMGGTTYEQYF. For the CDR3, the DNA is TGTGCCAGCAGCCCCATGGGGGGGACAACCTACGAGCAGTACTTC.

The chain is built from TRBV7-2 and TRBJ2-7; unclear D gene. The CDR3 contains 14 residues. Trimming stripped 1 base from V and 0 bases from J, with 7 bases between. Germline lookup yields CDR1 SGHTA and CDR2 FQGNSA. CDR3 in DNA: TGTGCCAGCAGCTTAGGGCAGGTCTCCTACGAGCAGTACTTC. Encoded protein: CASSLGQVSYEQYF.

The CDR3 region has the DNA TGTGCCAGTAGTAACTACAGGGGATACGAGCAGTACTTC. It encodes CASSNYRGYEQYF. The V and J genes are TRBV19 and TRBJ2-7; TRBD1 aligns across 7 bases. The CDR3 spans 13 residues. V dropped 4 bases and J dropped 4; count of bases not matched to a gene: 4. Germline V CDR1 and CDR2: LNHDA, SQIVND (reference sequence).

This clone was seen a handful of times. The V gene is TRBV6-1, the J gene TRBJ1-2, with TRBD1 matching 10 bases. V shed 1 base, J shed 8 bases, and the junction held 7 bases outside the gene matches. CDR3 length: 15 amino acids. Germline V CDR1 and CDR2: MNHNS, SASEGT. The CDR3 sequence is CASSEVGGTGEGYTF. DNA of the CDR3: TGTGCCAGCAGTGAAGTGGGGGGGACAGGGGAGGGCTACACCTTC.

This clone was detected a few times. The chain uses TRBV19 and TRBJ2-7; D uncertain. Germline V CDR1 and CDR2: LNHDA, SQIVND (reference sequence). This CDR3 spans 13 amino acids. Trimming pared 7 bases from V and 1 base from J, leaving 11 bases between. The CDR3 here is CASTGWGSYEQYF. DNA for the CDR3: TGTGCCAGTACCGGGTGGGGATCCTACGAGCAGTACTTC. Complete variable domain (other parts from reference TRBV19 and TRBJ2-7): DGGITQSPKYLFRKEGQNVTLSCEQNLNHDAMYWYRQDPGQGLRLIYYSQIVNDFQKGDIAEGYSVSREKKESFPLTVTSAQKNPTAFYLCASTGWGSYEQYFGPGTRLTVT.

V usage is TRBV7-9 and J usage is TRBJ2-7; D perhaps matches TRBD2 (5 bases). The end of the DNA is better explained by TRBJ2-5, so the J call may be wrong. Germline V lookup: CDR1 SEHNR, CDR2 FQNEAQ (reference sequence). The CDR3 covers 14 residues. Here the CDR3 reads CASSSGLYQETQYF. CDR3 DNA: TGTGCCAGCAGCTCCGGACTCTACCAAGAGACCCAGTACTTC.

The chain links TRBV7-2 to TRBJ1-2; no firm D call. CDR3 length equals 15 residues. The germline V and J ends were trimmed by 4 bases and 1 base, with 13 bases remaining between them. The germline CDR1 and CDR2 sequences are SGHTA and FQGNSA. CDR3 region: CASSYTGMYNYGYTF. The CDR3 DNA reads as TGTGCCAGCAGCTACACCGGGATGTATAACTATGGCTACACCTTC.

This clone rates as large. This rearrangement joins TRBV6-1 to TRBJ2-1, with D maybe TRBD1 (6 bases). CDR1 and CDR2 (germline): MNHNS, SASEGT. This CDR3 has 16 residues. V gave up 10 bases and J gave up 6 bases, with 25 bases separating them. DNA for the CDR3: TGTGCCACCACTGAGGGCCGGGACATTAAGGCCAATGAGCAGTTCTTC. It yields the protein CATTEGRDIKANEQFF.

DNA for the CDR3: TGCAGTACTCCGTTACCGAACACCGGGGAGCTGTTTTTT. This codes for CSTPLPNTGELFF. This chain joins TRBV20-1 and TRBJ2-2, with D unresolved. CDR1 and CDR2 from the germline V gene are DFQATT and SNEGSKA (reference sequence). The CDR3 runs to 13 residues. With 8 bases removed from V and 0 bases from J, the gap between germline ends came to 10 bases.

The genes are TRBV5-1 and TRBJ1-1, with TRBD1 as a possible D gene (5 bases). Looked up from germline, CDR1 is SGHRS and CDR2 is YFSETQ. V was trimmed by 0 bases and J by 6 bases, leaving 9 bases between them. The CDR3 contains 13 residues. Written as DNA, the CDR3 is TGCGCCAGCAGCTTGGATCGGGGCCCTGAAGCTTTCTTT. It yields the protein CASSLDRGPEAFF.

CDR3 loop: CASSPTVGVTGELFF. In DNA form, the CDR3 reads TGTGCCAGCAGTCCTACCGTGGGGGTCACCGGGGAGCTGTTTTTT. The chain carries TRBV12-3 or TRBV12-4 and TRBJ2-2; D tentatively reads TRBD1 or TRBD2 (5 bases each). Deletions cut 5 bases from V and 4 bases from J, with 14 bases between. There are 15 residues in the CDR3.

The chain uses TRBV6-1 and TRBJ2-7, with D perhaps TRBD1 (6 bases). This CDR3 is built from 14 residues. Germline V gives CDR1 MNHNS, CDR2 SASEGT. The V end lost 3 bases, the J end lost 5 bases, and 14 bases lay between the germline ends. The CDR3 coding sequence is TGTGCCAGCAGTGATACAGGGAAGGTCCACGAGCAGTACTTC. The encoded protein is CASSDTGKVHEQYF.

Only a few counts were recorded for this clone. V usage is TRBV27 and J usage is TRBJ1-6; 10 positions match TRBD1. Unmatched junction bases numbered 4, after V lost 2 bases and J lost 9 bases. CDR3 length: 15 residues. Per germline, CDR1 MNHEY and CDR2 SMNVEV (reference sequence). CDR3 in amino acids: CASSLQWTGGSPLHF. The CDR3 DNA is TGTGCCAGCAGTTTACAGTGGACAGGGGGTTCACCCCTCCACTTT.

The chain recombines TRBV10-3 with TRBJ1-2; D not certain. Deletions cut 0 bases from V and 7 bases from J, with 15 bases between. CDR3 length: 15 residues. Germline CDR1 and CDR2: ENHRY and SYGVKD. The CDR3 reads CAISESAVMASGYTF. The DNA of the CDR3 is TGTGCCATCAGTGAGTCGGCAGTAATGGCCAGTGGCTACACCTTC.

The rearrangement uses TRBV19 and TRBJ2-4, with D maybe TRBD1 (5 bases). The V end was cut by 5 bases, the J end by 12 bases, with 11 bases between. Germline CDR1 is LNHDA and CDR2 is SQIVND (reference sequence). This CDR3 region has 11 residues. CDR3 region: CASSGQANQYF. The CDR3, as DNA: TGTGCCAGTAGTGGACAAGCCAATCAGTACTTC.

This clone was seen a handful of times. CDR3 in DNA: TGCGCCAGCAGCGGGACTCACAGCGGGAGCTACAATGAGCAGTTCTTC. Its protein product is CASSGTHSGSYNEQFF. The chain couples TRBV5-1 to TRBJ2-1; 8 bases map to TRBD2. CDR1 is SGHRS and CDR2 is YFSETQ in the germline V gene. V lost 4 bases and J lost 3; bases outside the gene matches: 9. The CDR3 is 16 residues long.

The table lists this clone with a few counts. The gene calls are TRBV6-1 and TRBJ2-7; D is perhaps TRBD2 (6 bases). Trimming stripped 1 base from V and 2 bases from J, with 21 bases between. Germline V gene sequence: CDR1 MNHNS, CDR2 SASEGT. The length of the CDR3 is 18 residues. The CDR3 DNA sequence: TGTGCCAGCAGTGAAGGGCCCCCCCTCGGGGGATCTACCTACGAGCAGTACTTC. Amino acids: CASSEGPPLGGSTYEQYF.

V is TRBV20-1 and J is TRBJ1-1, with D uncertain. Germline CDR1 reads DFQATT; CDR2 reads SNEGSKA (reference sequence). Trimming removed 0 bases from V and 6 bases from J, with 14 bases in between. CDR3 length equals 14 residues. This CDR3 is CSARDEGLVPEAFF. The CDR3 DNA follows: TGCAGTGCTAGAGATGAGGGTTTAGTGCCTGAAGCTTTCTTT.

This chain joins TRBV7-2 and TRBJ2-7; TRBD2 matches at 16 bases. The germline V gene encodes CDR1 SGHTA and CDR2 FQGNSA. CDR3 length equals 13 residues. CDR3 residues: CATGTSGRAEQYF. The CDR3 nucleotides read TGTGCTACCGGGACTAGCGGGAGGGCCGAGCAGTACTTC.

This chain connects TRBV11-2 to TRBJ2-3; TRBD2 agrees at 7 bases. V was clipped by 0 bases and J by 8 bases; unmatched bases: 11. The CDR3 is 16 amino acids. Germline V gene data show CDR1 as SGHAT and CDR2 as FQNNGV. CDR3 DNA sequence: TGTGCCAGCAGCTTAGATGGGTTGGGGGAGCGGGGTACGCAGTATTTT. The encoded protein is CASSLDGLGERGTQYF.